This TCR beta chain was observed in a study of blood T cells in healthy people across ages. Whole-study findings and limits: No conclusive comparison of naive versus antigen-experienced cells was possible with unsorted PBMCs. Comparison with aged donors showed that long-lived donors had more naive CD4+ cells and higher diversity.

Primed by a sample-barcoded 5' primer and a J-beta primer mix, a second PCR proceeded for 7 to 11 cycles. Per sample, CDR3-containing paired-end reads numbered at least 2.5 million. MiXCR, run by TCRdb on the 5' RACE reads, gives a single entry per CDR3 protein. The sample shows about 570,000 distinct CDR3 sequences, 25% to 30% of them seen only once. This clonotype was detected a few times. Its antigen remains unidentified. V gave up 4 bases and J gave up 7 bases, with 17 bases separating them. Germline lookup yields CDR1 SGHTA and CDR2 FQGNSA. The length of the CDR3 is 14 residues. The sample consisted of blood. This clonotype was obtained from a woman in her seventies in good health. The chain recombines TRBV7-2 with TRBJ2-7, with D maybe TRBD1 (5 bases). Written as DNA, the CDR3 is TGTGCCAGCAGCTCACGTAGGTTAGGGGAAGAGCAGTACTTC. Protein sequence: CASSSRRLGEEQYF.